These 8 T cell receptor beta chains originate from one sample sequenced in a study of blood T cell repertoires in COVID-19. The data were produced by immunoSEQ multiplex PCR, yet TCRdb's version contains in-frame clones alone and is incomplete. The sample records around 330,000 clones, around 90% being singletons. Sequencing was carried out using PBMCs or T cells enriched from blood (not recorded which). All receptors come from a man in his fifties or sixties who had recovered from COVID-19.

This chain uses TRBV5-1 with TRBJ1-4, with a tentative D call TRBD1 (5 bases). CDR3 length equals 13 residues. The V end lost 2 bases, the J end lost 8 bases, and 10 bases lay between the germline ends. CDR1 and CDR2 from the germline V gene are SGHRS and YFSETQ. The DNA for the CDR3 is TGCGCCAGCAGCTTCCCGGGGGAGGAAAAACTGTTTTTT. It translates to CASSFPGEEKLFF. The variable domain in full, completed from reference TRBV5-1 and TRBJ1-4, reads KAGVTQTPRYLIKTRGQQVTLSCSPISGHRSVSWYQQTPGQGLQFLFEYFSETQRNKGNFPGRFSGRQFSNSRSEMNVSTLELGDSALYLCASSFPGEEKLFFGSGTQLSVL.

The chain couples TRBV7-2 to TRBJ2-1; unclear D gene. Trimming shortened V by 2 bases and J by 10 bases, and 15 bases separated the two germline ends. Germline loops: CDR1 SGHTA, CDR2 FQGNSA. There are 14 residues in the CDR3. The CDR3 region is CASSLRPPGGEQFF. The CDR3, as DNA: TGTGCCAGCAGCTTAAGGCCCCCGGGTGGGGAGCAGTTCTTC.

The chain combines TRBV15 with TRBJ1-4, with D possibly TRBD1 on 6 matching bases. The CDR3 has 15 amino acids. V lost 1 base, J lost 5 bases, and 11 bases lay in between. The germline CDR1 and CDR2 sequences are LNHNV and YYDKDF (reference sequence). Here the CDR3 DNA reads TGTGCCACCAGCAGAGTGGGGGCAAGAAATGAAAAACTGTTTTTT. Protein sequence: CATSRVGARNEKLFF.

This chain connects TRBV7-3 to TRBJ2-7; tentatively, D is TRBD1 (5 bases). Per the germline V gene, CDR1 is SGHTA and CDR2 is FQGTGA. The V end was cut by 4 bases, the J end by 1 base, with 11 bases between. The length of the CDR3 is 14 residues. The CDR3: CASSSRRDSYEQYF. The CDR3 nucleotides are TGTGCCAGCAGCTCCCGCAGGGATTCCTACGAGCAGTACTTC.

This clone was picked up one time. Just one base apart from a much larger clone, this may be a read error. The V gene is TRBV2, the J gene TRBJ2-2, with D possibly TRBD1 on 6 matching bases. The germline V gene has CDR1 SNHLY and CDR2 FYNNEI. V lost 5 bases and J lost 3, with 13 bases in between. This CDR3 is built from 15 residues. The CDR3 DNA is TGTGCCAGCAGTAGGGCAGGGGCCTACACCGGGGAGCTGTTTTTT. This sequence encodes CASSRAGAYTGELFF.

The rearrangement links TRBV19 to TRBJ2-6; tentatively, D is TRBD2 (6 bases). The CDR3 runs 22 residues. V lost 3 bases to trimming and J lost 1 base, with 28 bases between them. Germline CDR1 and CDR2: LNHDA and SQIVND (reference sequence). CDR3 amino acids: CASSITAFEVAENLSGANVLTF. The CDR3 region has the DNA TGTGCCAGTAGTATTACCGCGTTTGAAGTAGCGGAGAATTTATCTGGGGCCAACGTCCTGACTTTC.

V is TRBV13 and J is TRBJ2-7; 8 bases agree with TRBD2. The length of the CDR3 is 16 residues. Germline assignment: CDR1 PRHDT and CDR2 FYEKMQ (reference sequence). V lost 0 bases, J lost 1 base, and 5 bases stayed unmatched. The CDR3 DNA reads TGTGCCAGCAGCTTAGGCCCCCGGGAGGGATCCTACGAGCAGTACTTC. Amino acids: CASSLGPREGSYEQYF.

V and J are TRBV2 and TRBJ1-3, with D maybe TRBD1 (6 bases). Germline CDR1 is SNHLY and CDR2 is FYNNEI. The germline V and J ends were trimmed by 7 bases and 0 bases, with 13 bases remaining between them. This CDR3 is 15 amino acids long. The chain's CDR3 is CASNAGQHSGNTIYF. CDR3 DNA: TGTGCCAGCAATGCCGGACAGCACTCTGGAAACACCATATATTTT.